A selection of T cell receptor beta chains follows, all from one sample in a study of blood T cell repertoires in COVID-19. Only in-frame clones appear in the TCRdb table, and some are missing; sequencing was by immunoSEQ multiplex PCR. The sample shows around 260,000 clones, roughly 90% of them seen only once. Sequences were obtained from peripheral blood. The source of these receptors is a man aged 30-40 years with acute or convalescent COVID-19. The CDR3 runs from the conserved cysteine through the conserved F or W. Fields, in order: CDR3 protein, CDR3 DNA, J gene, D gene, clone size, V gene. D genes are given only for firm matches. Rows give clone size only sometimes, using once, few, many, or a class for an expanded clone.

CDR3aa: CASSLYGGGYEQYF
CDR3nt: TGTGCCAGCAGTCTCTATGGAGGAGGCTACGAGCAGTACTTC
j_gene: TRBJ2-7
d_gene: -
abundance: -
v_gene: TRBV27

CDR3aa: CASSQDGAGNQPQHF
CDR3nt: TGTGCCAGCAGCCAAGATGGGGCTGGAAATCAGCCCCAGCATTTT
j_gene: TRBJ1-5
d_gene: -
abundance: few
v_gene: TRBV4-2

CDR3aa: CASSRDRGTEAFF
CDR3nt: TGTGCCAGCAGCCGGGACAGGGGCACTGAAGCTTTCTTT
j_gene: TRBJ1-1
d_gene: TRBD1
abundance: -
v_gene: TRBV6-5

CDR3aa: CASSPPGQGIYGYTF
CDR3nt: TGTGCCAGCTCACCACCCGGACAGGGTATCTATGGCTACACCTTC
j_gene: TRBJ1-2
d_gene: TRBD1
abundance: -
v_gene: TRBV18

CDR3aa: CASVVMGGDYGYTF
CDR3nt: TGTGCCAGCGTGGTTATGGGCGGGGACTATGGCTACACCTTC
j_gene: TRBJ1-2
d_gene: -
abundance: -
v_gene: TRBV28

CDR3aa: CASTGGANYGYTF
CDR3nt: TGTGCCTCCACAGGAGGGGCTAACTATGGCTACACCTTC
j_gene: TRBJ1-2
d_gene: -
abundance: -
v_gene: TRBV5-4

CDR3aa: CASSETGPGSLGNTIYF
CDR3nt: TGTGCCAGCTCAGAAACCGGTCCGGGAAGTCTTGGAAACACCATATATTTT
j_gene: TRBJ1-3
d_gene: -
abundance: -
v_gene: TRBV18

CDR3aa: CASSNRGQGLQGLYGYTF
CDR3nt: TGTGCCAGTAGTAACCGGGGACAAGGGCTACAAGGTCTCTATGGCTACACCTTC
j_gene: TRBJ1-2
d_gene: -
abundance: -
v_gene: TRBV19

CDR3aa: CASSPGQGNNNEQFF
CDR3nt: TGTGCCAGCAGCCCCGGACAGGGGAATAACAATGAGCAGTTCTTC
j_gene: TRBJ2-1
d_gene: TRBD1
abundance: -
v_gene: TRBV6-6

CDR3aa: CATSEPQGARKFF
CDR3nt: TGTGCCACCAGTGAGCCCCAGGGGGCGCGCAAGTTCTTC
j_gene: TRBJ2-1
d_gene: TRBD1
abundance: -
v_gene: TRBV24-1

CDR3aa: CASSPNTGIENGYTF
CDR3nt: TGTGCCAGCTCGCCTAATACAGGGATAGAAAATGGCTACACCTTC
j_gene: TRBJ1-2
d_gene: -
abundance: -
v_gene: TRBV18

CDR3aa: CASSLGLAGSSFF
CDR3nt: TGTGCCAGCAGCCTAGGACTAGCGGGATCGTCGTTCTTC
j_gene: TRBJ2-1
d_gene: TRBD2
abundance: few
v_gene: TRBV3-1/TRBV3-2

CDR3aa: CASRAPGVNTEAFF
CDR3nt: TGTGCCAGCAGGGCCCCTGGAGTGAACACTGAAGCTTTCTTT
j_gene: TRBJ1-1
d_gene: -
abundance: -
v_gene: TRBV28

CDR3aa: CASSLLSAGATEAFF
CDR3nt: TGTGCCAGCAGCTTATTGTCTGCGGGCGCCACTGAAGCTTTCTTT
j_gene: TRBJ1-1
d_gene: -
abundance: -
v_gene: TRBV7-9